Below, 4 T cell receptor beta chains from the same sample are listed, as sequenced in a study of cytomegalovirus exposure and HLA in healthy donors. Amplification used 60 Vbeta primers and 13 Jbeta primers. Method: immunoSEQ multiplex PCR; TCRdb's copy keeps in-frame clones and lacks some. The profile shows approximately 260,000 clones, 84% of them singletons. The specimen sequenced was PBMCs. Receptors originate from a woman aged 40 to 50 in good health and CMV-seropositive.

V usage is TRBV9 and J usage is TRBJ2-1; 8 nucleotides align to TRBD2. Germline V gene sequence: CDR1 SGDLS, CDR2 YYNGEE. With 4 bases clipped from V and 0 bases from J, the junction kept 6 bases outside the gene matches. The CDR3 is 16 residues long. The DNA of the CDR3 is TGTGCCAGCAGCCCCGGGGGGGCGACCTCCTACAATGAGCAGTTCTTC. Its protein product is CASSPGGATSYNEQFF.

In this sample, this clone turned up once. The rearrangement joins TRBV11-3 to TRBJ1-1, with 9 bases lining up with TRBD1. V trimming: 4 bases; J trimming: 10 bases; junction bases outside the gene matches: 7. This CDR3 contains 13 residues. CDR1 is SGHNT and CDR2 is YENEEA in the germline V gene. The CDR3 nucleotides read TGTGCCAGCAGCTCCGGGACAGGGACTTTAGCTTTCTTT. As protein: CASSSGTGTLAFF.

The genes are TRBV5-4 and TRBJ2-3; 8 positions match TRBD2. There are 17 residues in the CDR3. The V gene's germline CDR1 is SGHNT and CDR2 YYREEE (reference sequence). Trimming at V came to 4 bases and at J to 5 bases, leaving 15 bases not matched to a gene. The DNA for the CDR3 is TGTGCCAGCAGCAAAACTAGCGGAGGGGGACATGGAGATACGCAGTATTTT. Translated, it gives CASSKTSGGGHGDTQYF.

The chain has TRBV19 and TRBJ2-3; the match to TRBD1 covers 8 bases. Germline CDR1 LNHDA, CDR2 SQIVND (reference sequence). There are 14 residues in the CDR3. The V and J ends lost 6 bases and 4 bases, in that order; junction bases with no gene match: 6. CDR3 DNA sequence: TGTGCCAGTAGGGCAACAGGGGGGCCAGATACGCAGTATTTT. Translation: CASRATGGPDTQYF.